The 26 T cell receptor beta chains reported below all come from one sample, sequenced in a study of post-analysis software for immune sequencing data. These receptors' targets are unknown. Whole-study results and caveats: Patients had higher frequencies than controls of about five TRBV segments, including TRBV5-6, TRBV5-1 and TRBV20-1.

The authors incorporated unique molecular identifiers into the TCR beta cDNA libraries. TCRdb reanalysed the PCR reads using MiXCR and keeps one entry per CDR3 protein. The profile covers hundreds of thousands of distinct CDR3 sequences, with just under 30% appearing a single time and around 0.55% taken by the ten largest. The sequenced material came from blood. These receptors all stem from a girl aged 5-17 years with multiple sclerosis.

At least ten counts were recorded for this clonotype. V usage is TRBV5-1 and J usage is TRBJ2-3, with TRBD2 matching 12 bases. The CDR3 spans 16 residues. Germline assignment: CDR1 SGHRS and CDR2 YFSETQ. V was pared by 4 bases and J by 2 bases, with 5 bases of the junction left unmatched. The CDR3 reads CASSTGLAGTTDTQYF. CDR3 bases: TGCGCCAGCAGCACCGGACTAGCGGGGACCACAGATACGCAGTATTTT.

This rearrangement joins TRBV29-1 to TRBJ1-1; perhaps TRBD1 as D (6 bases). The CDR3 is made up of 15 amino acids. Germline V lookup: CDR1 SQVTM, CDR2 ANQGSEA. The germline V and J ends were trimmed by 0 bases and 3 bases, with 14 bases remaining between them. This CDR3 reads CSVEELMGAYTEAFF. CDR3 DNA sequence: TGCAGCGTTGAAGAGCTCATGGGGGCGTACACTGAAGCTTTCTTT.

This sequence joins TRBV4-3 and TRBJ2-7, with D maybe TRBD2 (6 bases). Germline lookup yields CDR1 LGHNA and CDR2 YSLEER. V shed 0 bases and J shed 0 bases, with 12 bases lying between them. CDR3 length: 16 amino acids. The CDR3 loop reads CASSQELPGVSYEQYF. In DNA, the CDR3 is TGCGCCAGCAGCCAAGAATTGCCGGGAGTCTCCTACGAGCAGTACTTC.

The V and J genes are TRBV11-2 and TRBJ2-3; no clear D gene. This CDR3 contains 17 residues. V lost 3 bases, J lost 4 bases, and 20 bases lay in between. CDR1 and CDR2 (germline): SGHAT, FQNNGV. CDR3 loop: CASSFDVSLTSPDTQYF. The CDR3 DNA sequence: TGTGCCAGCAGCTTCGACGTTTCTTTGACCAGTCCAGATACGCAGTATTTT.

For this clonotype: A single base separates this from a much larger clone, so it may be a read error. The genes are TRBV4-2 and TRBJ1-2, with D unresolved. This CDR3 spans 12 amino acids. The germline V gene has CDR1 LGHNA and CDR2 YNFKEQ. V dropped 1 base and J dropped 6 bases, with 6 bases sitting between them. The CDR3: CASSQGIDGYTF. As DNA, the CDR3 is TGTGCCAGCAGCCAAGGGATCGATGGCTACACCTTC.

The chain is built from TRBV11-2 and TRBJ2-7; maybe TRBD2 (6 bases). Trimming removed 6 bases from V and 2 bases from J, with 20 bases in between. CDR3 length: 16 residues. Germline V gene lookup returns CDR1 SGHAT and CDR2 FQNNGV. The CDR3 reads CASRMEGSGLTYEQYF. The CDR3 region has the DNA TGTGCCAGCAGGATGGAGGGTAGCGGCCTCACCTACGAGCAGTACTTC.

This clonotype was seen only a few times. The chain employs TRBV7-9 and TRBJ2-1, with 13 nucleotides matching TRBD2. The CDR3 has 16 amino acids. CDR1 SEHNR and CDR2 FQNEAQ come from the germline V gene (reference sequence). J was trimmed by 4 bases and V by 3 bases; bases with no gene match: 3. Here the CDR3 reads CASSFGLAGAYNEQFF. DNA for the CDR3: TGTGCCAGCAGCTTCGGACTAGCGGGAGCATACAATGAGCAGTTCTTC.

The V and J genes are TRBV6-1 and TRBJ2-3, with D possibly called TRBD1 or TRBD2 (5 bases each). The CDR3 length is 15 residues. CDR1 is MNHNS, CDR2 SASEGT, per germline. Between the trimmed V and J ends, which lost 6 bases and 7 bases, there was a span of 20 bases. As DNA, the CDR3 is TGTGCCAGCAGGGAATCAGGGACCCGCGGTTATACGCAGTATTTT. Translated, it gives CASRESGTRGYTQYF.

The table lists this clonotype with a count of one. The chain recombines TRBV5-6 with TRBJ2-1; D is possibly TRBD2 (6 bases). The CDR3 loop spans 15 amino acids. Germline V gene lookup returns CDR1 SGHDT and CDR2 YYEEEE. Trimming shortened V by 0 bases and J by 5 bases, and 12 bases separated the two germline ends. CDR3 sequence (DNA): TGTGCCAGCAGCTTGGAACTAGCAGTTAACAATGAGCAGTTCTTC. Translation gives CASSLELAVNNEQFF. Full variable domain (remainder filled in from reference TRBV5-6 and TRBJ2-1): DAGVTQSPTHLIKTRGQQVTLRCSPKSGHDTVSWYQQALGQGPQFIFQYYEEEERQRGNFPDRFSGHQFPNYSSELNVNALLLGDSALYLCASSLELAVNNEQFFGPGTRLTVL.

The chain joins TRBV3-1 to TRBJ2-1; 9 positions agree with TRBD2. From germline, CDR1 is LGHDT and CDR2 YNNKEL (reference sequence). J was trimmed by 6 bases and V by 7 bases; bases with no gene match: 7. This CDR3 spans 14 amino acids. CDR3 residues: CASKTSGSANEQFF. CDR3 sequence (DNA): TGTGCCAGCAAGACTAGCGGATCAGCCAATGAGCAGTTCTTC.

The genes are TRBV7-9 and TRBJ1-6; the D gene is possibly TRBD1 (5 bases). Trimming took 7 bases from V and 7 from J, leaving 14 bases between them. Per germline, CDR1 SEHNR and CDR2 FQNEAQ (reference sequence). CDR3 length equals 14 residues. CDR3 coding DNA: TGTGCCAGCACCGAGGGGTTGGGGAATTCACCCCTCCACTTT. Translated: CASTEGLGNSPLHF.

This clonotype was seen a handful of times. The chain is built from TRBV7-2 and TRBJ2-7; D is possibly TRBD2 (5 bases). Trimming stripped 0 bases from V and 0 bases from J, with 9 bases between. CDR1 and CDR2 from the germline V gene are SGHTA and FQGNSA. There are 15 residues in the CDR3. The CDR3 sequence is CASSLADSYSYEQYF. The CDR3 bases are TGTGCCAGCAGCTTAGCGGACTCTTACTCCTACGAGCAGTACTTC.

This clonotype was counted only a few times. The chain joins TRBV5-6 to TRBJ1-5, with 9 bases that match TRBD1. Germline CDR1 and CDR2: SGHDT and YYEEEE. After removal of 1 base from V and 7 bases from J, the junction contained 9 bases not matched to a gene. This CDR3 region has 16 residues. The CDR3 DNA is TGTGCCAGCAGCTTGTCCGGACAGGGGTTTGGACAGCCCCAGCATTTT. Encoded protein: CASSLSGQGFGQPQHF.

This clonotype has at least ten counts. V usage is TRBV24-1 and J usage is TRBJ2-1; D is undetermined. Germline V gives CDR1 KGHDR, CDR2 SFDVKD. The V and J ends lost 0 bases and 9 bases respectively, with 8 bases between them. The CDR3 covers 13 residues. DNA for the CDR3: TGTGCCACCAGTGATTTGCGTCACGGTGAGCAGTTCTTC. Amino acids: CATSDLRHGEQFF.

As DNA, the CDR3 is TGTGCCAGCAGCTTGGGGATGGGGTCTCGCTACAATGAGCAGTTCTTC. Its translation: CASSLGMGSRYNEQFF. This sequence joins TRBV7-2 and TRBJ2-1; D is unresolved. Germline-derived CDR1 and CDR2 are SGHTA and FQGNSA. Between the trimmed V and J ends, which lost 3 bases and 3 bases, there was a span of 15 bases. This CDR3 contains 16 residues.

This clonotype has only a few counts. V gene TRBV4-1 combines with J gene TRBJ1-1, with D unresolved. CDR3 size: 12 residues. V was pared by 0 bases and J by 10 bases, with 9 bases between. Germline assignment: CDR1 MGHRA and CDR2 YSYEKL. The DNA for the CDR3 is TGCGCCAGCAGCCAAGATTGGGAGGGAGCTTTCTTT. Protein: CASSQDWEGAFF.

A few counts support this clonotype. This chain links TRBV2 with TRBJ2-7; 7 bases are shared with TRBD2. Germline CDR1 SNHLY, CDR2 FYNNEI. The CDR3 is 13 amino acids. The junction had 4 bases not matched to a gene; V was cut back by 8 bases and J by 0 bases. CDR3 amino acids: CASAGVDSYEQYF. The CDR3 nucleotides read TGTGCCAGCGCGGGGGTGGACTCCTACGAGCAGTACTTC.

This clonotype has only a few counts. The chain couples TRBV7-2 to TRBJ2-1; tentatively, D is TRBD1 or TRBD2 (5 bases each). Germline V CDR1 and CDR2: SGHTA, FQGNSA. This CDR3 comprises 14 residues. Trimming pared 1 base from V and 10 bases from J, leaving 14 bases between. CDR3 loop: CASSLDWDGREQFF. In nucleotides, the CDR3 is TGTGCCAGCAGCTTAGATTGGGACGGCCGGGAGCAGTTCTTC.

The V gene is TRBV29-1, the J gene TRBJ2-3; unclear D gene. The germline gives CDR1 SQVTM, CDR2 ANQGSEA. Trimming pared 2 bases from V and 7 bases from J, leaving 13 bases between. The CDR3 runs 13 residues. In DNA, the CDR3 is TGCAGCGTTGAATGGGAAACCCTTTATACGCAGTATTTT. It codes for CSVEWETLYTQYF.

The table lists this clonotype with a few counts. The chain is built from TRBV5-5 and TRBJ1-4; TRBD1 is a possible D gene (6 bases). The CDR3 runs 16 residues. Trimming cost V 1 base and J 8 bases, with 18 bases left between them. Germline V lookup: CDR1 SGHKS, CDR2 YYEKEE (reference sequence). The CDR3 spells CASSLLQGEGSEKLFF. The CDR3, as DNA: TGTGCCAGCAGCTTGTTACAGGGAGAGGGAAGCGAAAAACTGTTTTTT. Supplemented by reference TRBV5-5 and TRBJ1-4, the full variable domain reads DAGVTQSPTHLIKTRGQQVTLRCSPISGHKSVSWYQQVLGQGPQFIFQYYEKEERGRGNFPDRFSARQFPNYSSELNVNALLLGDSALYLCASSLLQGEGSEKLFFGSGTQLSVL.

This chain connects TRBV5-5 to TRBJ2-3; 9 bases are shared with TRBD1. The germline V gene encodes CDR1 SGHKS and CDR2 YYEKEE (reference sequence). The CDR3 runs to 14 residues. After removal of 0 bases from V and 5 bases from J, the junction contained 1 base not matched to a gene. CDR3 in DNA: TGTGCCAGCAGCTTGGGGGACAGGGTAGATACGCAGTATTTT. It codes for CASSLGDRVDTQYF.

This clonotype was counted many times. The J gene is TRBJ1-5, the V gene TRBV29-1; D unresolved. Trimming took 4 bases from V and 4 from J, leaving 8 bases between them. The CDR3 loop spans 12 amino acids. Germline assignment: CDR1 SQVTM and CDR2 ANQGSEA. The CDR3 reads CSVGSGNQPQHF. DNA for the CDR3: TGCAGCGTTGGGTCGGGGAATCAGCCCCAGCATTTT.

The chain uses TRBV11-2 and TRBJ2-1; TRBD1 matches at 9 bases. The germline CDR1 and CDR2 sequences are SGHAT and FQNNGV. Germline trimming cut 4 bases from V and 7 bases from J; bases unmatched to any gene: 8. The CDR3 has 15 residues. CDR3 amino acids: CASSYRDREGNEQFF. The CDR3 region has the DNA TGTGCCAGCAGCTACCGGGACAGGGAAGGGAATGAGCAGTTCTTC.

The V and J genes are TRBV5-6 and TRBJ2-2; D remains ambiguous. V was trimmed by 1 base and J by 6 bases, leaving 7 bases between them. Germline V gene data show CDR1 as SGHDT and CDR2 as YYEEEE. This CDR3 comprises 13 residues. CDR3 sequence (DNA): TGTGCCAGCAGCTTGATTAAGGCCGGGGAGCTGTTTTTT. It is translated as CASSLIKAGELFF. Complete variable domain (other parts from reference TRBV5-6 and TRBJ2-2): DAGVTQSPTHLIKTRGQQVTLRCSPKSGHDTVSWYQQALGQGPQFIFQYYEEEERQRGNFPDRFSGHQFPNYSSELNVNALLLGDSALYLCASSLIKAGELFFGEGSRLTVL.

The chain carries TRBV20-1 and TRBJ2-1, with 9 nucleotides matching TRBD2. J gave up 15 bases and V 4 bases, and 7 bases lay outside the gene matches. This CDR3 spans 11 amino acids. Germline V gene sequence: CDR1 DFQATT, CDR2 SNEGSKA (reference sequence). DNA for the CDR3: TGCAGTGCTAACCTAGCGGGGTCATCGTTCTTC. Protein product: CSANLAGSSFF.

This clonotype was seen a handful of times. The chain is built from TRBV7-2 and TRBJ2-5, with 15 bases lining up with TRBD2. The germline V gene has CDR1 SGHTA and CDR2 FQGNSA. Trimming at V came to 4 bases and at J to 5 bases, leaving 5 bases not matched to a gene. There are 16 residues in the CDR3. The CDR3 is CASSSRTSGGAETQYF. DNA of the CDR3: TGTGCCAGCAGCTCTAGGACTAGCGGGGGGGCGGAGACCCAGTACTTC. Drawing the rest from reference TRBV7-2 and TRBJ2-5, the complete variable domain is GAGVSQSPSNKVTEKGKDVELRCDPISGHTALYWYRQSLGQGLEFLIYFQGNSAPDKSGLPSDRFSAERTGGSVSTLTIQRTQQEDSAVYLCASSSRTSGGAETQYFGPGTRLLVL.